This T cell receptor (beta chain) was recorded in a study of blood T cell repertoires in COVID-19. Study background: T cells, B-cell-depleted T cells, or PBMCs provided the cDNA or gDNA that served as material.

The V and J ends lost 4 bases and 8 bases, in that order; junction bases with no gene match: 6. The CDR3 covers 13 residues. Germline loops: CDR1 SGHTA, CDR2 FQGNSA. In the authors' workflow: Amplification of reference gene primers provided the estimated nucleated cell counts. Some clones are missing from TCRdb's copy, which holds only in-frame ones; the method was immunoSEQ multiplex PCR. That table is the source of V, J and clone size, and D and trimming were worked out from the DNA. Among 50,000 to 55,000 clones, approximately 90% were seen once, and the ten largest hold 4%. The sequencing input was peripheral blood. The TCR was taken from a man in his fifties or sixties with acute or convalescent COVID-19. The chain carries TRBV7-2 and TRBJ1-2, with 8 bases matching TRBD1. This chain's CDR3 is CASSSRQGSGYTF. As DNA, the CDR3 is TGTGCCAGCAGCTCCCGACAGGGGAGCGGCTACACCTTC.